The source of this T cell receptor beta chain is a study of read filtering for tumor transcriptome and immune sequencing. V shed 6 bases and J 2 bases; nucleotides not matched to a gene: 4. Germline CDR1 MNHEY, CDR2 SVGEGT. This CDR3 is built from 14 residues. The library was built from 400 ng RNA with molecular barcoded adaptors for alpha/delta and beta/gamma chains. TCRdb independently ran MiXCR on the reads; one entry per CDR3 protein. The table lists approximately 38,000 distinct CDR3 sequences, roughly 15% of them singletons. The chain joins TRBV6-2 or TRBV6-3 to TRBJ2-3; 8 bases match TRBD2. Sequenced: a population of CD138-negative cells sorted from bone marrow. This TCR was sampled from a donor aged 40 or over with multiple myeloma. The CDR3 DNA sequence: TGTGCCAGCAGCGTAGCGGGGAACACAGATACGCAGTATTTT. It is translated as CASSVAGNTDTQYF.